This TCR beta chain appears in the sequencing data of a study of cytomegalovirus exposure and HLA in healthy donors (dated by TCRdb to about 2017). Background on the whole study: An earlier analysis of roughly 500 of the donors reported more than 250 Gb of sequence data and 100 million to 130 million unique TCR beta sequences from 150 million to 200 million T cells. About 330 gigabases of sequencing data and approximately 91 million unique TCR sequences made up an early release that covered 640 HLA-typed donors. Of the approximately 400 genotyped donors, over 80% were placed in the genetic ancestry cluster associated with self-reported Caucasian donors. The aim of the study was to test whether cataloging public T cell receptors could identify signatures of past pathogen exposure. Using immunosequencing, the study profiled T cell repertoires from fewer than 850 subjects and related those repertoires to cytomegalovirus serostatus. Along with the roughly 670-subject first cohort, a separate validation cohort of over a hundred different subjects was used. To predict cytomegalovirus infection status, the study combined high-throughput TCR immunosequencing, statistical association of individual TCRs with disease status, and machine learning. In a later analysis, previously published TCR beta repertoires from several hundred donors were re-analyzed and high-resolution HLA genotyping was added so that TCR occurrence patterns could be studied. Rather than using new phenotypic data, the later analysis identified candidate immune exposures from TCR beta sequences and from how often those sequences occurred across donors. To decide whether each TCR beta V gene segment behaved as functional or pseudogenic, an earlier analysis of several hundred of the donors relied on high-throughput TCR beta sequencing. Donor age, sex, ethnicity and CMV serostatus were compiled together with the repertoire data. A later genetic analysis took genome-wide SNP genotypes for about three fifths of the roughly 700 donors and used that subset as a discovery cohort. Every repertoire in the discovery cohort had been generated on one and the same sequencing platform. HLA typing covered class I and class II loci at four-digit resolution. Typing coverage differed by locus: A, B, C, DRB1 and DQB1 were typed in about 629-640 donors, DQA1 in approximately 520, DPA1 in around 600, and DPB1 in 472. Because of strong linkage in the cohort, 5 or 6 DR-DQ haplotypes were treated as single units for association and clustering. Among some 410 genotyped donors of the cohort, an average of approximately 240,000 unique TCR beta nucleotide sequences was sequenced per donor, of which 15% to 20% were non-productive.

Comments on this clone: Its cognate antigen has yet to be identified. No qualities accompany the bases; no much larger clone lies one base away.

CDR1 and CDR2 (ENHRY, SYGVKD) derive from the germline V gene. V is shortened by 10 bases, J by 7 bases, and the region joining them spans 16 bases. The CDR3 contains 13 residues, cysteine and phenylalanine counted. Just the 39-base CDR3 DNA is kept, in frame starting at base 1. Broad study findings and their caveats: The classifier was reported to diagnose cytomegalovirus status with high specificity and sensitivity in both the original and validation cohorts. About 15 rarely observed V segments, including chromosome 9 orphons, were excluded from the earlier analysis of just under 600 of the donors because counts were too low. Linkage disequilibrium might explain the correlated functional status among segregating V segments, but an unknown experimental factor could not be excluded. Several of the top co-occurrence clusters appeared to be linked to parvovirus B19, influenza, CMV and Epstein-Barr virus, according to a later analysis. A later genetic analysis reported fewer N-insertions in productive TCRs among donors in an Asian-associated ancestry cluster than the 666-donor mean. In a later analysis, most CMV-associated TCR beta chains were found to appear HLA-restricted, with HLA associations seemingly driven largely by CMV exposure. Assigning TCR associations to individual alleles was difficult when HLA alleles, especially DR and DQ, strongly co-occurred. In vitro tests confirmed that a few of the cytomegalovirus-associated TCR beta chains recognize cytomegalovirus antigens. This cohort had only TCR beta chains sequenced, and the lack of alpha or paired-chain data limited which features could be detected. A later analysis found that TCR association rates varied across HLA loci, with DRB1 alleles showing the most associated TCRs and HLA-C alleles the fewest. In the study, around 150 TCR beta chains were listed as associated with cytomegalovirus. A later analysis found that HLA-associated TCR beta chains were more clonally expanded and had lower generation probabilities than equally common non-associated chains. An earlier analysis of approximately 530 of the donors showed that most TCR beta V segments appeared in productive rearrangements either about 87% or about 30% of the time, which broadly matched IMGT annotations. Because some donors lacked HLA typing at each locus, the association tests relied only on the typed subset. A further reported finding was that TCR beta sequences accurately predicted the HLA-A and HLA-B alleles for most subjects in the first cohort. Some IMGT-functional V segments, including TRBV6-2 and TRBV6-3, could not be distinguished by the 87-base-pair reads and were therefore excluded. In a later analysis, about 16,000 TCR beta sequences were associated with specific HLA alleles at a false discovery rate of 0.05. The presence/absence analyses assumed that sequencing depth was roughly uniform across donors, and that assumption may not be true. Most TCR sequences were seen in very few donors, while some public TCRs were found in many individuals. The authors suggested that the approach could potentially be generalized to other disease states and immunological phenotypes. An association between a missense DCLRE1C variant and V-gene and J-gene trimming of TCR beta chains was found in a later genetic analysis and replicated in an independent cohort. For the cohort, immune exposure information was limited to CMV serostatus. A group of highly shared sequence variants was considered likely to be a technical artifact of the sequencing pipeline.

Libraries were constructed by the immunoSEQ multiplex PCR assay. The multiplex PCR relied on a mix of 60 forward primers for TCR Vbeta segments and 13 reverse primers for TCR Jbeta segments. Amplification of the CDR3 region of rearranged TCR beta genes was performed with a multiplex PCR assay on genomic DNA. The amplified TCR beta libraries were sequenced on the Illumina HiSeq System as 87-base-pair reads. As for the original processing: Across the 500 to 700 repertoires, a later analysis counted tens of millions of unique TCR beta chains, roughly 11 million of which were shared by at least two donors. A nearest-neighbor algorithm error-corrected the raw reads and collapsed the reads into unique sequences, merging closely related sequences to remove PCR and sequencing errors. CDR3 sequences were aligned to IMGT reference sequences to assign V, D and J gene segments. For a sequence to be retained, a match of at least six nucleotides to both a V gene segment and a J gene segment was required. Rearrangements were classified as productive when the CDR3 lacked stop codons and remained in frame with V and J, and all other rearrangements were classified as non-productive. Following IMGT convention, CDR3 was defined as the stretch from the second conserved V-encoded cysteine to the conserved J-encoded phenylalanine. Sequences without an unambiguous match to a single V gene segment were excluded from the earlier analysis of almost 600 of the donors. An earlier analysis of under 750 of the donors called V segments functional above 56.7% productive rearrangements and segregating when the between-donor standard deviation exceeded 5%. A statistical classification framework was developed to diagnose cytomegalovirus status using the catalog of TCR beta chain sequences. A later analysis assigned V and J genes by comparing TCR nucleotide sequences with IMGT/GENE-DB human TR gene sequences. In a later analysis, CDR3 sequences and most-parsimonious VDJ recombination scenarios were assigned using the TCRdist pipeline. In a later analysis, every TCR beta chain was defined by the combination of its CDR3 amino acid sequence and its V-gene family, and reads without a unique V-gene family were dropped. In a later analysis, a few hundred highly shared, low-generation-probability nucleotide sequences were removed to address suspected cross-contamination and a sequencing artifact. For each public chain, a later analysis derived a clonal expansion index from normalized ranks of inferred template counts within each repertoire. In a later analysis, generation probabilities were computed with a VDJ recombination model fitted to out-of-frame rearrangements, and the resulting probabilities were checked against IGoR. A later analysis scored TCR-TCR, TCR-HLA and TCR-CMV co-occurrence with hypergeometric tests, applying a repertoire-size bias correction to TCR pairs. To estimate false discovery rates, a later analysis permuted the HLA or CMV assignments 20 times. In a later analysis, co-occurring TCRs were grouped using DBSCAN, with TCRdist sequence similarity added in when clustering inside HLA-allele-positive subsets. For co-occurrence clustering, repertoires with fewer than 30,000 or more than 120,000 public chains were excluded, along with four to six repertoires with anomalous nucleotide sharing. TCRdb carries this immuneACCESS record with in-frame sequences only. Its versions omit some clonotypes, under half of them owing to an unresolved V gene in the studies checked, with the rest unexplained. That table supplies the V and J calls and clone size; D and trimming were determined from the DNA. This sample gives approximately 240,000 clones in total; around four fifths of them show up just once. Around 2.9% of the sample is held by the ten biggest clonotypes.

In total, just over 650 healthy bone marrow donors made up the cohort. All cohort members were sampled while nominally healthy, although unrecorded immune exposures were likely present. The donor was CMV seropositive and belonged to the group of 270 or so seropositive cohort members. Each donor provided a peripheral blood sample, and peripheral blood mononuclear cells were used for TCR beta sequencing. The Qiagen DNeasy Blood Extraction Kit was used to extract genomic DNA from the blood cell samples. The V and J genes are TRBV10-3 and TRBJ1-4; tentative D gene TRBD1, with 5 bases matching. This sequence was found in a woman in her sixties or seventies in good health and CMV-seropositive. Sequenced input: PBMCs. The DNA sequence follows: TGTGCCACAGGGCCAGGGTGGGGTGAAAAACTGTTTTTT. Translation gives CATGPGWGEKLFF.